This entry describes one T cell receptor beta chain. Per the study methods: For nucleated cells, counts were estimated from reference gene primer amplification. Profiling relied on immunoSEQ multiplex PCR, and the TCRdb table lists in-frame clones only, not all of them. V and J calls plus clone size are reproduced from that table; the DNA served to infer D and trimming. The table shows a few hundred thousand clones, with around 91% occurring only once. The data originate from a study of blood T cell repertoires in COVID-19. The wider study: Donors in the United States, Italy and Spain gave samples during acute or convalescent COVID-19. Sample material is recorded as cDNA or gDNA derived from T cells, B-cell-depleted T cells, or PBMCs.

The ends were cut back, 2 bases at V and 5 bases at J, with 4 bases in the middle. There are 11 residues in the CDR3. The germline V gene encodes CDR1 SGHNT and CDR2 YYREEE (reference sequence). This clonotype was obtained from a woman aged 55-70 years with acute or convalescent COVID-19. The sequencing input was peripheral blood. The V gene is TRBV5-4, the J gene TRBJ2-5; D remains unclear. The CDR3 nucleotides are TGTGCCAGCAGCTTAGCCGAGACCCAGTACTTC. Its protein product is CASSLAETQYF.